This T cell receptor (beta chain) was sequenced for a study of T cell responses to AZD1222 COVID-19 vaccine. Trimming removed 3 bases at V and 9 bases at J, with 10 bases between. Per germline, CDR1 SGHNT and CDR2 YYREEE (reference sequence). The CDR3 has 12 amino acids. General study results and limits: Spike as a whole was targeted by vaccine-associated CD4 TCRs, dominant at 160-218 and 743-854. Unmutated regions of variants are reportedly targeted by nearly half of spike-specific TCRs. Clonal diversity was possibly underestimated; the donors were predominantly white British and more often female.

The repertoire was sequenced with immunoSEQ multiplex PCR; TCRdb's copy has only in-frame clones and lacks some. The sample holds some 110,000 clones, more than 80% seen once. Concerning this clone: Its antigen is still unknown.

The origin of this receptor is an adult in good health. This sequence joins TRBV5-4 and TRBJ2-1; D is uncertain. Sequenced here: peripheral blood, sampled on day 0 of AZD1222 vaccination. The CDR3 region has the DNA TGTGCCAGCAGCTCACCGGGCGCTGAGCAGTTCTTC. This translates into CASSSPGAEQFF.